This record concerns one T cell receptor beta chain sequence. Its antigen is as yet unknown. The data belong to a study of T-cell memory formation after mild COVID-19. Regarding the study as a whole: Contracting CD4+ clones were located mainly in CM and EM, and CD8+ clones in EMRA. Balance between CD4 and CD8 was seen in clones contracting day 15 to 85, and a CD4+ lean was seen in later expanders.

This CDR3 region has 14 residues. V lost 3 bases, J lost 3 bases, and 5 bases stayed unmatched. 5'RACE primed from the constant segment yielded TCR alpha and TCR beta cDNA libraries bearing sample barcodes and UMIs. Using its own MiXCR run on the 5' RACE reads, TCRdb lists one record per CDR3 protein. The sample contains around 200,000 distinct CDR3 sequences, under 30% of which appear only once. This receptor was taken from an adult woman who had mild COVID-19 (a few samples of this study predate the infection). Cell type and time point are not known. The source material was PBMCs or a T cell subset sorted from them (not recorded which). This chain links TRBV12-3 or TRBV12-4 with TRBJ2-7; 7 nucleotides line up with TRBD1. CDR3 in DNA: TGTGCCAGCAGTTTCGAGGACAGGAGCTACGAGCAGTACTTC. Protein: CASSFEDRSYEQYF.